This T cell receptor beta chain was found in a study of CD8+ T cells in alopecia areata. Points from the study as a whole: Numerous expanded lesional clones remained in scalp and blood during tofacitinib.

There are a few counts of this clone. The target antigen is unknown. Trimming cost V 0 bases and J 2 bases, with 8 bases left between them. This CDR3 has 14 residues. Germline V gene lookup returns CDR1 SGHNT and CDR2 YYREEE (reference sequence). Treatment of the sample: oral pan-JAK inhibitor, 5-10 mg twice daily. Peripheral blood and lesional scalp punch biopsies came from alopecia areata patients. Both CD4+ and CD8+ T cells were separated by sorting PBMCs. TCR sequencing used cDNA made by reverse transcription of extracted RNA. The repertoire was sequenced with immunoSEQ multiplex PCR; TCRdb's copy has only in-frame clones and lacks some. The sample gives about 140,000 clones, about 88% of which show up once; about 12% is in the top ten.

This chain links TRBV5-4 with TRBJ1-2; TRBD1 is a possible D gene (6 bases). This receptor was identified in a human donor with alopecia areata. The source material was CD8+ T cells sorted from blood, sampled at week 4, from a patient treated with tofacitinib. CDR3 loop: CASSLDQGNYGYTF. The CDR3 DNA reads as TGTGCCAGCAGCTTGGATCAGGGGAACTATGGCTACACCTTC. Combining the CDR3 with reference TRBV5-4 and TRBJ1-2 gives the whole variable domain ETGVTQSPTHLIKTRGQQVTLRCSSQSGHNTVSWYQQALGQGPQFIFQYYREEENGRGNFPPRFSGLQFPNYSSELNVNALELDDSALYLCASSLDQGNYGYTFGSGTRLTVV.